This T cell receptor beta chain was documented in a study of tumor-infiltrating lymphocytes in primary liver carcinoma. Turning to the study itself: Men and women, 30 to 69 years of age, made up the patients.

Whole-study results and caveats: Tumors reached a significantly greater top-250-clone fraction than blood did (p = 0.039).

Constant-region priming of approximately 500 ng total RNA yielded TCR beta cDNA. Slightly modified ARM-PCR served as the procedure for the TCR beta libraries. These libraries came from three rounds of nested multiplex PCR. The first two PCR rounds used TRBV1-TRBV30 primers with a Cbeta primer, roughly 10 cycles each. A single record per CDR3 protein comes from TCRdb applying MiXCR to the multiplex PCR reads. The sample lists over 250,000 distinct CDR3 sequences; roughly 60% were seen once. As to this clonotype: The antigen is not known.

The blood RNA (from unsorted whole blood) was obtained, and germline DNA was also extracted. Chronic HBV infection was present in the patients, who were treatment-naive. Collected before surgery were roughly 4 milliliters of peripheral blood. V lost 7 bases, J lost 6 bases, and 5 bases stayed unmatched. Germline V gene data show CDR1 as MNHNS and CDR2 as SASEGT. This CDR3 region has 14 residues. This sequence joins TRBV6-1 and TRBJ2-2; 10 bases match TRBD1. This clonotype originated in a woman in her 30s with primary liver carcinoma and hepatitis B virus infection. Specimen: peripheral blood. CDR3 in DNA: TGTGCCAGCAACGACAGGGGGCGAGCCGGGGAGCTGTTTTTT. It codes for CASNDRGRAGELFF.